Shown below are 2 T cell receptor beta chains from a single sample sequenced in a study of T cells in Graves' hyperthyroidism and ophthalmopathy. There were TCR beta CDR3 regions amplified from RNA transcripts. HTBI primers were employed in a first-round RT-PCR of the TCR CDR3. TCRdb re-called the multiplex PCR reads through MiXCR, storing one row per CDR3 protein. The data contain around 690,000 distinct CDR3 sequences, less than 25% of them seen just once; the ten biggest clones take up 34%. Material for sequencing was blood. All receptors derive from a man aged 25 to 45 with Graves' ophthalmopathy.

This clonotype was picked up a small number of times. The V and J genes are TRBV24-1 and TRBJ2-1; no clear D gene. CDR3 size: 11 residues. Germline loops: CDR1 KGHDR, CDR2 SFDVKD. Trimming cost V 9 bases and J 8 bases, with 10 bases left between them. CDR3 coding DNA: TGTGCCACCTCCAACGGGTATGAGCAGTTCTTC. This encodes CATSNGYEQFF.

The rearrangement uses TRBV27 and TRBJ2-1; either TRBD1 or TRBD2 may supply D (5 bases each). Trimming pared 7 bases from V and 5 bases from J, leaving 9 bases between. CDR3 length: 12 residues. Germline V gene lookup returns CDR1 MNHEY and CDR2 SMNVEV (reference sequence). CDR3 nucleotide sequence: TGTGCCAGCAAGAGGGGTAACAATGAGCAGTTCTTC. Translating gives CASKRGNNEQFF.